This T cell receptor (beta chain) was sequenced in a study of CD8 T cells in ankylosing spondylitis. Comment on this clonotype: The antigen remains unidentified.

Study-wide results and limits: Certain motif variants had earlier appeared in reactive arthritis synovial fluid and blood. Disease-associated clones were reportedly significantly overrepresented in matched ankylosing spondylitis synovial fluid. Disease-linked clones proved CD8+ and comparatively uncommon in peripheral blood. Characteristic, it appeared, of ankylosing spondylitis blood was a TCR beta motif of roughly 8 highly homologous variants.

Trimming removed 2 bases at V and 0 bases at J, with 11 bases between. The CDR3 length is 16 residues. CDR1 and CDR2 from the germline V gene are MGHRA and YSYEKL. 5'-RACE, quantitative and with molecular barcodes, yielded the TCR beta libraries. From the 5' RACE reads, TCRdb called clonotypes with MiXCR, one entry per CDR3 protein. This table holds 670,000 or so distinct CDR3 sequences, around 19% found once. The chain couples TRBV4-1 to TRBJ1-3, with D unresolved. This sequence was found in a male donor with ankylosing spondylitis. Source material: blood, either unsorted or a sorted T cell fraction (not recorded which). The CDR3 here is CASSQWTGSSGNTIYF. As DNA, the CDR3 is TGCGCCAGCAGCCAATGGACGGGAAGCTCTGGAAACACCATATATTTT.